The 12 T cell receptor beta chains below were found in one sample sequenced in a study of T-cell reconstitution after alpha-beta-depleted transplantation in children. Unique molecular identifiers featured in how the TCRbeta library was prepared. MiXCR, run by TCRdb on the PCR reads, gives a single entry per CDR3 protein. The table records around 440,000 distinct CDR3 sequences, about 17% of them present only once. The sequenced sample was PBMCs, mostly from graft donor cells, obtained 360 days after TCRalphabeta/CD19-depleted stem cell transplant. These receptors were collected from a boy younger than two who had a stem cell transplant for Wiskott-Aldrich syndrome, so the T cells may come from the graft donor.

A few counts support this clonotype. The rearrangement joins TRBV12-3 or TRBV12-4 to TRBJ1-6; D gene ambiguous. This CDR3 is built from 15 residues. Between the trimmed V and J ends, which lost 6 bases and 14 bases, there was a span of 23 bases. CDR3 sequence: CASSPVGRGSLALHF. Written as DNA, the CDR3 is TGTGCCAGCAGCCCCGTGGGGAGAGGGTCTTTGGCCCTCCACTTT.

Details on this clonotype: Relative to the germline gene, one junction end is altered; a read error may explain this. The chain joins TRBV7-2 to TRBJ2-3; 8 bases match TRBD2. Germline V gene lookup returns CDR1 SGHTA and CDR2 FQGNSA. The CDR3 length is 14 residues. The CDR3 bases are TGTGTCAGCAGCTTAGGACTAGCCGGATATGCGCAGTATTTT. Amino acid sequence: CVSSLGLAGYAQYF.

This clonotype has only a few counts. The chain combines TRBV9 with TRBJ2-2; 11 nucleotides agree with TRBD1. Germline CDR1 SGDLS, CDR2 YYNGEE. V was clipped by 3 bases and J by 6 bases; unmatched bases: 13. The CDR3 has 18 residues. The chain's CDR3 is CASSALPGQGVIAGELFF. The CDR3 coding sequence is TGTGCCAGCAGCGCCCTTCCGGGACAGGGGGTGATCGCCGGGGAGCTGTTTTTT.

A few counts support this clonotype. The V gene is TRBV10-3, the J gene TRBJ2-6; 9 bases align to TRBD1. Germline V gives CDR1 ENHRY, CDR2 SYGVKD. V shed 5 bases and J 8 bases; nucleotides not matched to a gene: 4. The CDR3 length is 14 residues. The CDR3 here is CAISLDRGTNVLTF. For the CDR3, the DNA is TGTGCCATCAGTTTGGACAGGGGAACCAACGTCCTGACTTTC.

This clonotype occurred a few times. The rearrangement joins TRBV7-2 to TRBJ2-1; tentatively, D is TRBD2 (5 bases). The CDR3 extends over 15 amino acids. The V end was cut by 5 bases, the J end by 1 base, with 12 bases between. Germline V gene lookup returns CDR1 SGHTA and CDR2 FQGNSA. The CDR3 sequence is CASSRSGVSYNEQFF. CDR3 in DNA: TGTGCCAGCAGCCGAAGCGGAGTGTCCTACAATGAGCAGTTCTTC.

This clonotype was recorded at least ten times. CDR3 loop: CASSVFGANVLTF. DNA for the CDR3: TGCGCCAGCAGTGTCTTTGGGGCCAACGTCCTGACTTTC. The chain uses TRBV5-1 and TRBJ2-6, with D unresolved. V lost 5 bases and J lost 3, with 6 bases in between. The CDR3 contains 13 residues. The germline V gene encodes CDR1 SGHRS and CDR2 YFSETQ. Full variable domain (rest looked up from reference TRBV5-1 and TRBJ2-6): KAGVTQTPRYLIKTRGQQVTLSCSPISGHRSVSWYQQTPGQGLQFLFEYFSETQRNKGNFPGRFSGRQFSNSRSEMNVSTLELGDSALYLCASSVFGANVLTFGAGSRLTVL.

This clonotype was observed a handful of times. V usage is TRBV5-1 and J usage is TRBJ2-2, with TRBD1 as a possible D gene (5 bases). From germline, CDR1 is SGHRS and CDR2 YFSETQ. Trimming stripped 4 bases from V and 3 bases from J, with 13 bases between. The CDR3 is 15 amino acids. CDR3 DNA sequence: TGCGCCAGCAGCCCGCTTGGGGCACACACCGGGGAGCTGTTTTTT. Translating it yields CASSPLGAHTGELFF.

This clonotype was counted between two and nine times. J is TRBJ2-3 and V is TRBV20-1; 7 bases fit TRBD2. The length of the CDR3 is 14 residues. Germline V gene lookup returns CDR1 DFQATT and CDR2 SNEGSKA (reference sequence). Trimming removed 1 base from V and 6 bases from J; junction bases left unmatched: 7. The CDR3 coding sequence is TGCAGTGCTAGAGTAGGGACTACTCGGGATACGCAGTATTTT. Amino acid sequence: CSARVGTTRDTQYF.

The chain links TRBV29-1 to TRBJ2-3; TRBD2 agrees at 12 bases. The CDR3 length is 14 residues. With V trimmed by 4 bases and J by 2 bases, 1 base remained unmatched. The germline V gene encodes CDR1 SQVTM and CDR2 ANQGSEA. CDR3 sequence (DNA): TGCAGCGTTGGGACTAGCGGGGACACAGATACGCAGTATTTT. Residues: CSVGTSGDTDTQYF.

This chain links TRBV12-3 or TRBV12-4 with TRBJ2-2, with a tentative D call TRBD2 (5 bases). Trimming removed 7 bases from V and 2 bases from J, with 17 bases in between. CDR3 length: 16 residues. The chain's CDR3 is CASNAPSSRNTGELFF. The CDR3 nucleotides read TGTGCCAGCAACGCACCTTCTAGCCGAAACACCGGGGAGCTGTTTTTT.

This clonotype was observed a few times. V is TRBV6-1 and J is TRBJ1-2; D gene ambiguous. The V end was cut by 2 bases, the J end by 0 bases, with 7 bases between. The CDR3 loop spans 14 amino acids. Per the germline V gene, CDR1 is MNHNS and CDR2 is SASEGT. In DNA form, the CDR3 reads TGTGCCAGCAGTGAATCCTCGTCTAACTATGGCTACACCTTC. Its translation: CASSESSSNYGYTF.

The rearrangement uses TRBV12-3 or TRBV12-4 and TRBJ2-5; 13 nucleotides line up with TRBD2. The V segment lost 4 bases and the J segment 4 bases; nucleotides outside the gene matches: 9. CDR3 size: 17 residues. CDR3 in amino acids: CASSYTSGGAFAETQYF. The DNA of the CDR3 is TGTGCCAGCAGTTACACTAGCGGGGGGGCCTTTGCAGAGACCCAGTACTTC.